A selection of T cell receptor beta chains follows, all from one sample in a study of early T cells in non-severe SARS-CoV-2 infection. TCRdb re-analysed the 5' RACE reads in MiXCR, keeping a single row per CDR3 protein. The sample comprises around 60,000 distinct CDR3 sequences, approximately 13% of which are singletons, and 3.5% to 5.5% rests with the top ten. The material sequenced was whole blood. The receptors here all came from an adult who was a healthcare worker with PCR-confirmed SARS-CoV-2 infection or an uninfected control (not recorded which). Both conserved end residues are part of each CDR3. The order of the fields is D gene, V gene, clone size, J gene, CDR3 protein, CDR3 DNA. D genes are given only for firm matches. Expanded clones get a size class; other rows say once, few or many, or leave the size out.

>TRBD2|TRBV2|-|TRBJ2-1
CASTEREPSYNEQFF
TGTGCCAGCACAGAGCGGGAGCCGTCCTACAATGAGCAGTTCTTC
>-|TRBV2|-|TRBJ2-1
CASSESQSTYNEQFF
TGTGCCAGCAGTGAGTCTCAGAGTACCTACAATGAGCAGTTCTTC
>-|TRBV28|many|TRBJ1-4
CASSLNEKLFF
TGTGCCAGCAGTTTGAATGAAAAACTGTTTTTT
>-|TRBV15|many|TRBJ1-4
CATSTTGPNEKLFF
TGTGCCACCAGCACTACAGGACCTAATGAAAAACTGTTTTTT
>-|TRBV28|many|TRBJ2-2
CASSLVILGSGELFF
TGTGCCAGCAGTTTGGTGATATTGGGTTCCGGGGAGCTGTTTTTT
>-|TRBV7-6|many|TRBJ1-1
CASSADLNTEAFF
TGTGCCAGCTCCGCGGATCTGAACACTGAAGCTTTCTTT
>-|TRBV7-9|-|TRBJ2-1
CASGLGHRSDEQFF
TGTGCCAGCGGGCTCGGCCACCGATCAGATGAGCAGTTCTTC
>TRBD1|TRBV19|-|TRBJ2-7
CASINLPGQGAYEQYF
TGTGCCAGTATCAATTTACCGGGACAGGGGGCCTACGAGCAGTACTTC
>TRBD2|TRBV11-2|many|TRBJ2-3
CASSFPLAGASDTQYF
TGTGCCAGCAGCTTTCCACTAGCGGGAGCTTCGGATACGCAGTATTTT
>-|TRBV6-2/TRBV6-3|-|TRBJ2-6
CASIGPGQHSGANVLTF
TGTGCCAGCATTGGTCCAGGACAGCACTCTGGGGCCAACGTCCTGACTTTC
>-|TRBV6-5|many|TRBJ2-1
CASSYLRQGSSYNEQFF
TGTGCCAGCAGTTACCTCCGGCAGGGAAGCTCCTACAATGAGCAGTTCTTC
>TRBD1|TRBV4-2|many|TRBJ2-2
CASSQELAQGARTGELFF
TGTGCCAGCAGCCAAGAATTGGCCCAGGGGGCTAGGACCGGGGAGCTGTTTTTT
>-|TRBV7-2|many|TRBJ2-7
CASRRGGYSYEQYF
TGTGCCAGCCGGAGGGGCGGCTACTCCTACGAGCAGTACTTC
>TRBD2|TRBV9|many|TRBJ2-3
CASSTPKGRGSSTDTQYF
TGTGCCAGCAGCACCCCAAAGGGGCGGGGGAGCTCCACAGATACGCAGTATTTT
>-|TRBV7-2|-|TRBJ1-1
CASSLGREAFF
TGTGCCAGCAGCTTAGGCCGTGAAGCTTTCTTT
>-|TRBV30|many|TRBJ2-7
CAWGRQTIIHEQYF
TGTGCCTGGGGCAGACAGACTATTATCCACGAGCAGTACTTC
>TRBD1|TRBV4-3|many|TRBJ1-2
CASSQDPAGQGEGYTF
TGCGCCAGCAGCCAAGACCCCGCCGGACAGGGGGAAGGCTACACCTTC
>-|TRBV6-5|many|TRBJ2-3
CASSYSMGGITDTQYF
TGTGCCAGCAGTTACTCGATGGGCGGGATCACAGATACGCAGTATTTT
>-|TRBV7-2|few|TRBJ2-5
CASSSFSGETQYF
TGTGCCAGCAGCTCCTTTTCGGGAGAGACCCAGTACTTC
>TRBD1|TRBV24-1|few|TRBJ2-1
CATRSTGGLNEQFF
TGTGCCACCAGGTCGACAGGGGGCCTCAATGAGCAGTTCTTC
>-|TRBV19|few|TRBJ1-5
CASSQRTSNQPQHF
TGTGCCAGTAGCCAAAGAACGAGCAATCAGCCCCAGCATTTT
>TRBD1|TRBV29-1|few|TRBJ1-1
CSVEGRTGNIEAFF
TGCAGCGTCGAGGGTAGGACAGGGAACATCGAAGCTTTCTTT
>TRBD1|TRBV29-1|-|TRBJ2-7
CSVGQGAHEQYF
TGCAGCGTTGGGCAGGGGGCTCACGAGCAGTACTTC
>-|TRBV29-1|many|TRBJ2-5
CSVATQIGETQYF
TGCAGCGTCGCGACTCAAATCGGGGAGACCCAGTACTTC
>-|TRBV27|-|TRBJ2-5
CASSFDGRLQETQYF
TGTGCCAGCAGTTTCGACGGCAGGCTACAAGAGACCCAGTACTTC
>TRBD2|TRBV20-1|few|TRBJ2-3
CSARASSGSPDTQYF
TGCAGTGCTAGGGCCTCTAGCGGGAGCCCAGATACGCAGTATTTT
>TRBD2|TRBV7-2|many|TRBJ2-1
CASSAMTSVSSYNEQFF
TGTGCCAGCAGCGCGATGACTAGCGTGAGCTCCTACAATGAGCAGTTCTTC
>-|TRBV14|-|TRBJ2-7
CASSQVSGSGEQYF
TGTGCCAGCAGCCAAGTAAGCGGGTCCGGGGAGCAGTACTTC
>-|TRBV6-5|many|TRBJ1-1
CASSSISETAEAFF
TGTGCCAGCAGTTCCATTTCGGAGACAGCCGAAGCTTTCTTT
>TRBD1|TRBV20-1|few|TRBJ1-2
CSDRTGDHGYTF
TGCAGTGATCGGACAGGGGACCATGGCTACACCTTC
>TRBD1|TRBV20-1|many|TRBJ1-2
CSAGTGIHNYGYTF
TGCAGTGCCGGGACAGGGATTCATAACTATGGCTACACCTTC
>-|TRBV25-1|-|TRBJ2-2
CASSENGNTGELFF
TGTGCCAGCAGCGAAAACGGAAACACCGGGGAGCTGTTTTTT
>-|TRBV5-5|-|TRBJ2-2
CASSLAVGTGELFF
TGTGCCAGCAGCTTGGCAGTGGGGACCGGGGAGCTGTTTTTT
>-|TRBV6-5|many|TRBJ1-5
CASSSLGRYSNQPQHF
TGTGCCAGCAGCTCTCTCGGGCGGTATAGCAATCAGCCCCAGCATTTT
>-|TRBV20-1|-|TRBJ2-1
CSADTAGYNEQFF
TGCAGTGCCGACACGGCCGGCTACAATGAGCAGTTCTTC
>-|TRBV30|many|TRBJ1-6
CAWSAPGGGNSPLHF
TGTGCCTGGAGCGCACCTGGCGGGGGAAATTCACCCCTCCACTTT
>TRBD1|TRBV7-2|-|TRBJ1-4
CASSFTGTGELFF
TGTGCCAGCAGCTTCACCGGGACAGGGGAACTGTTTTTT
>TRBD1|TRBV2|many|TRBJ2-3
CASSPGTGSDTQYF
TGTGCCAGCAGTCCCGGGACAGGGTCAGATACGCAGTATTTT
>-|TRBV7-9|-|TRBJ2-5
CASLPGRYHQETQYF
TGTGCCAGTTTACCGGGACGGTATCATCAAGAGACCCAGTACTTC
>TRBD2|TRBV2|few|TRBJ2-1
CASRRGSGSSYNEQFF
TGTGCCAGCAGGAGGGGTAGCGGGAGCTCCTACAATGAGCAGTTCTTC
>-|TRBV9|-|TRBJ2-1
CASSVNPLGFVNEQFF
TGTGCCAGCAGCGTCAACCCCTTAGGATTTGTCAATGAGCAGTTCTTC
>TRBD2|TRBV10-1|-|TRBJ2-3
CASSAPSGLSTDTQYF
TGCGCCAGCAGTGCACCTAGCGGGCTTAGCACAGATACGCAGTATTTT
>-|TRBV11-2|few|TRBJ2-5
CASSLFGVDQETQYF
TGTGCCAGCAGCCTATTCGGGGTCGATCAAGAGACCCAGTACTTC
>-|TRBV7-8|many|TRBJ1-2
CASSFSDNYGYTF
TGTGCCAGCAGCTTCTCAGATAACTATGGCTACACCTTC
>-|TRBV3-1|many|TRBJ2-5
CASSQDHFQETQYF
TGTGCCAGCAGCCAAGATCACTTCCAAGAGACCCAGTACTTC
>TRBD1|TRBV11-2|-|TRBJ1-6
CASSPSQGNSLHF
TGTGCCAGCAGCCCCTCACAGGGGAATTCCCTCCACTTT
>TRBD2|TRBV28|-|TRBJ2-2
CASRLSGSGSTGELFF
TGTGCCAGCAGATTAAGCGGGAGCGGGAGCACCGGGGAGCTGTTTTTT
>TRBD2|TRBV12-3/TRBV12-4|many|TRBJ2-7
CASSRTSGTYEQYF
TGTGCCAGCAGTCGGACTAGCGGAACCTACGAGCAGTACTTC
>TRBD1|TRBV28|-|TRBJ1-4
CASREQGTNEKLFF
TGTGCCAGCAGAGAACAGGGGACTAATGAAAAACTGTTTTTT
>-|TRBV4-1|-|TRBJ2-1
CASSYGTYDYNEQFF
TGCGCCAGCAGCTACGGGACTTATGACTACAATGAGCAGTTCTTC
>TRBD1|TRBV2|many|TRBJ2-1
CASSGQGSYNEQFF
TGTGCCAGCAGTGGACAGGGCTCCTACAATGAGCAGTTCTTC
>-|TRBV2|once|TRBJ2-3
CASSEQDTQYF
TGTGCCAGCAGTGAGCAAGATACGCAGTATTTT
>-|TRBV30|many|TRBJ2-7
CAWSPGEFYEQYF
TGTGCCTGGAGTCCAGGGGAGTTCTACGAGCAGTACTTC
>-|TRBV6-1|many|TRBJ2-5
CASSEARSPETQYF
TGTGCCAGCAGTGAAGCAAGGTCACCGGAGACCCAGTACTTC
>TRBD1|TRBV5-1|-|TRBJ2-3
CASSLGQGFSDTQYF
TGCGCCAGCAGCTTGGGACAGGGTTTCTCAGATACGCAGTATTTT